The present T cell receptor beta chain was sequenced within a study of T-cell memory formation after mild COVID-19. TCRdb ran MiXCR on the 5' RACE reads and lists one entry per CDR3 protein. This table holds about 430,000 distinct CDR3 sequences, 20% to 25% found once. V was clipped by 6 bases and J by 2 bases, with 14 bases between them. Looked up from germline, CDR1 is KGHSH and CDR2 is LQKENI. CDR3 length equals 14 residues. In this sample, this clonotype turned up a few times. The specimen was PBMCs or a T cell subset sorted from them (not recorded which). V gene TRBV18 combines with J gene TRBJ2-7, with no clear D. This clonotype originated in an adult woman who had mild COVID-19 (a few samples of this study predate the infection). Cell type and time point are not known. This chain's CDR3 is CASSWTRNTYEQYF. The CDR3 DNA reads as TGTGCCAGCTCCTGGACCAGGAACACCTACGAGCAGTACTTC. Together with reference TRBV18 and TRBJ2-7, the CDR3 gives the full variable domain: NAGVMQNPRHLVRRRGQEARLRCSPMKGHSHVYWYRQLPEEGLKFMVYLQKENIIDESGMPKERFSAEFPKEGPSILRIQQVVRGDSAAYFCASSWTRNTYEQYFGPGTRLTVT.